A selection of T cell receptor beta chains follows, all from one sample in a study of immune evolution from preneoplasia to lung adenocarcinoma. This table comes from immunoSEQ multiplex PCR, and its TCRdb copy is limited to in-frame clones, with some not included. The table shows some 5,000 clones, with 78% occurring only once. The sequenced material came from FFPE normal lung tissue adjacent to the tumor. The source is a person over 45 with lung adenocarcinoma. The CDR3 runs from the conserved cysteine through the conserved F or W. D genes are given only for firm matches. Expanded clones are given a class, and other clones once, few, many or no size at all.

TRBD1 NA TRBJ1-5 TRBV7-8 CASSTRQGHQPQHF TGTGCCAGCAGCACCAGACAGGGCCATCAGCCCCAGCATTTT
TRBD1 NA TRBJ1-4 TRBV6-5 CASRPLDREEKLFF TGTGCCAGCAGGCCTCTGGACAGGGAAGAAAAACTGTTTTTT
TRBD2 NA TRBJ2-7 TRBV5-1 CASSLTRTSGSYEQYF TGCGCCAGCAGCTTGACAAGGACTAGCGGGAGCTACGAGCAGTACTTC
NA NA TRBJ2-1 TRBV7-9 CASTHPSGGEINNEQFF TGTGCCAGCACCCATCCGTCAGGCGGAGAAATAAACAATGAGCAGTTCTTC
NA NA TRBJ1-2 TRBV29-1 CSAESGFNYGYTF TGCAGCGCTGAATCAGGGTTTAACTATGGCTACACCTTC
TRBD2 NA TRBJ2-1 TRBV4-1 CASSPHASGAYNEQFF TGCGCCAGCAGCCCCCATGCTAGCGGGGCCTACAATGAGCAGTTCTTC
TRBD2 medium-sized TRBJ2-5 TRBV15 CATSFGLAGAGETQYF TGTGCCACCAGCTTCGGACTAGCGGGAGCGGGAGAGACCCAGTACTTC
NA NA TRBJ2-1 TRBV5-1 CASSALANEQFF TGCGCCAGCAGTGCCCTCGCCAATGAGCAGTTCTTC
TRBD2 NA TRBJ2-5 TRBV29-1 CSVEGGIQETQYF TGCAGCGTTGAGGGAGGGATTCAAGAGACCCAGTACTTC
NA once TRBJ2-6 TRBV11-2 CASSLARQGRSGANVLTF TGTGCCAGCAGCTTAGCTAGGCAGGGGCGCTCTGGGGCCAACGTCCTGACTTTC
NA NA TRBJ1-1 TRBV2 CASSLGQSNTEAFF TGTGCCAGCAGTCTCGGACAGAGCAACACTGAAGCTTTCTTT
NA NA TRBJ2-7 TRBV2 CASIPSRTVSYEQYF TGTGCCAGCATCCCCTCTCGGACAGTCTCCTACGAGCAGTACTTC
NA NA TRBJ2-5 TRBV28 CASTPPGLVGETQYF TGTGCCAGCACCCCCCCGGGACTCGTCGGGGAGACCCAGTACTTC
NA NA TRBJ1-5 TRBV6-1 CACQGGQPQHF TGTGCCTGCCAGGGAGGCCAGCCCCAGCATTTT
TRBD2 NA TRBJ2-1 TRBV9 CASSVASGRGSEQFF TGTGCCAGCAGCGTAGCCAGCGGGAGAGGGAGTGAGCAGTTCTTC
NA NA TRBJ1-1 TRBV4-1 CASSQTARTRAFF TGCGCCAGCAGCCAAACGGCCCGGACACGGGCTTTCTTT
TRBD1 NA TRBJ1-5 TRBV28 CASSLPETGGEQPQHF TGTGCCAGCAGTCTACCCGAGACAGGGGGAGAGCAGCCCCAGCATTTT
NA NA TRBJ2-2 TRBV30 CAWSPVHGELFF TGTGCCTGGAGTCCGGTCCACGGGGAGCTGTTTTTT
NA NA TRBJ2-2 TRBV19 CASNTGPNTGELFF TGTGCCAGCAATACGGGCCCGAACACCGGGGAGCTGTTTTTT
NA NA TRBJ2-7 TRBV6-5 CASSGALTYEQYF TGTGCCAGCAGTGGCGCTCTAACCTACGAGCAGTACTTC
NA NA TRBJ2-7 TRBV28 CASSFREGYEQYF TGTGCCAGCAGTTTTAGGGAAGGCTACGAGCAGTACTTC
TRBD1 NA TRBJ2-7 TRBV11-2 CASSLDPMGQSYEQYF TGTGCCAGCAGCTTAGATCCCATGGGACAGTCCTACGAGCAGTACTTC
TRBD1 NA TRBJ1-2 TRBV4-1 CASSQVSAGGGNGYTF TGCGCCAGCAGCCAAGTATCGGCAGGGGGCGGGAATGGCTACACCTTC
NA NA TRBJ2-5 TRBV20-1 CSARGLSIQYF TGCAGTGCTAGAGGCTTGTCCATCCAGTACTTC
NA NA TRBJ1-5 TRBV2 CASSLHSNQPQHF TGTGCCAGCAGTCTCCATAGCAATCAGCCCCAGCATTTT
TRBD1 NA TRBJ2-7 TRBV11-1 CASTPQPGQGAYEQYF TGTGCCAGCACCCCACAACCGGGACAGGGGGCCTACGAGCAGTACTTC
NA NA TRBJ2-5 TRBV7-6 CASSLGSRDARRGTQYF TGTGCCAGCAGCTTAGGATCGCGCGACGCCCGCCGCGGGACCCAGTACTTC
NA NA TRBJ2-5 TRBV28 CASATRGTITETQYF TGTGCCAGCGCTACTAGGGGGACAATTACAGAGACCCAGTACTTC
NA NA TRBJ2-2 TRBV7-9 CASSIPGQRNTGELFF TGTGCCAGCAGCATACCGGGACAAAGGAACACCGGGGAGCTGTTTTTT
NA few TRBJ2-6 TRBV5-6 CASSTGSSGANVLTF TGTGCCAGCAGCACCGGATCGTCTGGGGCCAACGTCCTGACTTTC
TRBD1 NA TRBJ2-7 TRBV10-3 CAISDPRGQSSYEQYF TGTGCCATCAGTGATCCACGGGGACAGAGCTCCTACGAGCAGTACTTC
TRBD1 NA TRBJ2-7 TRBV29-1 CSVEDPTGGLGNEQYF TGCAGCGTTGAAGACCCGACAGGGGGGTTAGGGAACGAGCAGTACTTC
NA few TRBJ1-1 TRBV30 CAWSGGAQGQNTEAFF TGTGCCTGGAGCGGGGGGGCGCAGGGTCAGAACACTGAAGCTTTCTTT